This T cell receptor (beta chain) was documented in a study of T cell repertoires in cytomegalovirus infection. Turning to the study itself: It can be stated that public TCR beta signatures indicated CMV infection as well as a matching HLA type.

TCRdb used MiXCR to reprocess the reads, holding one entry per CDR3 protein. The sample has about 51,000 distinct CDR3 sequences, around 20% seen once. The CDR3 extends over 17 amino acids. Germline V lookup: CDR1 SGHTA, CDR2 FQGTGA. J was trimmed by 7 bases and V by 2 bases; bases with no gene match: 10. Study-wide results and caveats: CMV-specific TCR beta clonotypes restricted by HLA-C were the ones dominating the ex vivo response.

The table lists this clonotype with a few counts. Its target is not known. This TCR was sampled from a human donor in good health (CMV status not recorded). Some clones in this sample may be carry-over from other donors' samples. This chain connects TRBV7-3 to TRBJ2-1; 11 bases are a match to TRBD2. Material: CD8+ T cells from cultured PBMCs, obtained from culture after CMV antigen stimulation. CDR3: CASSLSPRLAGNNEQFF. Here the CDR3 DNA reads TGTGCCAGCAGCTTATCGCCGCGACTAGCGGGAAATAATGAGCAGTTCTTC.